This TCR beta chain was captured in a study of cytomegalovirus exposure and HLA in healthy donors. Overall study results and limits: 87-base-pair reads could not separate some V segments, including TRBV6-2 and TRBV6-3. Most CMV-associated TCR beta chains appeared HLA-restricted in a later analysis.

The PCR had 60 Vbeta and 13 Jbeta primers. This table comes from immunoSEQ multiplex PCR, and its TCRdb copy is limited to in-frame clones, with some not included. The table lists under 80,000 clones, approximately 75% of them singletons. The CDR3 extends over 14 amino acids. With 4 bases removed from V and 5 bases from J, the gap between germline ends came to 15 bases. Per germline, CDR1 SGHDT and CDR2 YYEEEE. With respect to this clone: As yet, its antigen is unknown.

The V and J genes are TRBV5-6 and TRBJ2-5; no clear D gene. This sequence was found in a woman between 35 and 50 years old in good health and CMV-seronegative. Sample: PBMCs. The CDR3 sequence is CASSLERRSETQYF. CDR3 nucleotides: TGTGCCAGCAGCCTAGAGAGGAGATCGGAGACCCAGTACTTC.